A selection of T cell receptor beta chains follows, all from one sample in a study of beta chain features in type 1 diabetes. Libraries were prepared by immunoSEQ multiplex PCR; TCRdb keeps only in-frame clonotypes and omits some of them. The repertoire holds over 55,000 clones, under 60% seen once, with approximately 2.5% in the top ten. Sequenced sample: Tregs from blood. Source of these receptors: a middle-aged woman with type 1 diabetes. CDR3s include the opening cysteine and the closing phenylalanine or tryptophan. The D gene is left open where the match is weak. Rows give clone size only sometimes, using once, few, many, or a class for an expanded clone.

V	size	J	D	CDR3	DNA
TRBV7-9	few	TRBJ2-7	-	CASSLAASYEQYF	TGTGCCAGCAGCTTAGCGGCTAGCTACGAGCAGTACTTC
TRBV6-5	-	TRBJ1-1	-	CASSYRTVMGTEAFF	TGTGCCAGCAGTTACCGGACAGTGATGGGCACTGAAGCTTTCTTT
TRBV11-2	-	TRBJ2-5	-	CASSLVTGKETQYF	TGTGCCAGCAGCTTAGTGACTGGAAAAGAGACCCAGTACTTC
TRBV7-2	-	TRBJ2-1	TRBD2	CASSPTRREVYNEQFF	TGTGCCAGCAGCCCGACCCGGCGGGAGGTATACAATGAGCAGTTCTTC
TRBV5-6	-	TRBJ2-1	-	CASSLAGRGSYNEQFF	TGTGCCAGCAGCTTGGCCGGCAGAGGCTCCTACAATGAGCAGTTCTTC
TRBV9	few	TRBJ2-1	TRBD1	CASSVRQGAYNEQFF	TGTGCCAGCAGCGTAAGACAGGGAGCCTACAATGAGCAGTTCTTC
TRBV5-1	-	TRBJ2-1	-	CASSANRNEQFF	TGCGCCAGCAGCGCAAACAGGAATGAGCAGTTCTTC
TRBV6-1	-	TRBJ2-7	-	CASSVGSYEQYF	TGTGCCAGCAGTGTCGGGAGCTACGAGCAGTACTTC
TRBV4-1	-	TRBJ1-1	-	CASSQEWRRGNTEAFF	TGCGCCAGCAGCCAAGAGTGGCGGCGGGGAAACACTGAAGCTTTCTTT
TRBV28	once	TRBJ1-2	-	CASSPTGTGKSRHSGYTF	TGTGCCAGCAGCCCTACAGGGACGGGCAAGTCTCGGCATAGCGGCTACACCTTC
TRBV5-6	few	TRBJ1-2	-	CASTPVGAAGYTF	TGTGCCAGCACCCCGGTAGGGGCGGCTGGCTACACCTTC
TRBV4-1	-	TRBJ2-1	-	CASSHGEASNEQFF	TGCGCCAGCAGCCACGGAGAAGCCAGCAATGAGCAGTTCTTC
TRBV19	once	TRBJ2-7	-	CASSTSGSSYEQYF	TGTGCCAGTAGTACCTCAGGTAGCTCCTACGAGCAGTACTTC
TRBV6-5	few	TRBJ1-5	-	CASSMVGGLQPQHF	TGTGCCAGCTCGATGGTTGGAGGTCTGCAGCCCCAGCATTTT
TRBV7-8	-	TRBJ2-1	TRBD2	CASSRIPGLAPEQFF	TGTGCCAGCAGCCGCATCCCGGGACTAGCTCCTGAGCAGTTCTTC
TRBV7-2	-	TRBJ2-7	-	CASSRLVGAYEQYF	TGTGCCAGCAGCCGACTAGTTGGGGCATACGAGCAGTACTTC
TRBV9	few	TRBJ1-2	-	CASSVGMRSYTF	TGTGCCAGCAGCGTAGGGATGAGGAGCTACACCTTC
TRBV5-1	few	TRBJ2-6	-	CASSLTGSGANVLTF	TGCGCCAGCAGCTTGACGGGGTCTGGGGCCAACGTCCTGACTTTC
TRBV28	-	TRBJ2-7	-	CASTSGPRFNEQYF	TGTGCCAGCACCTCGGGTCCCCGCTTTAACGAGCAGTACTTC
TRBV28	-	TRBJ2-7	TRBD1	CASSFPGTGFREQYF	TGTGCCAGCAGCTTCCCCGGGACAGGGTTCCGCGAGCAGTACTTC
TRBV4-1	-	TRBJ1-2	-	CASSQEGARGMIYGYTF	TGCGCCAGCAGCCAAGAGGGGGCCCGAGGGATGATCTATGGCTACACCTTC
TRBV28	few	TRBJ2-4	-	CASSPQAQNIQYF	TGTGCCAGCAGTCCCCAGGCCCAAAACATTCAGTACTTC
TRBV28	-	TRBJ2-7	TRBD1	CASSPTGGLAYEQYF	TGTGCCAGCAGTCCGACAGGGGGCCTGGCCTACGAGCAGTACTTC
TRBV15	few	TRBJ1-5	TRBD1	CATSSGTGPDQPQHF	TGTGCCACCAGCAGCGGGACAGGGCCGGACCAGCCCCAGCATTTT
TRBV4-3	-	TRBJ1-6	-	CASSQAEDSPLHF	TGCGCCAGCAGCCAAGCAGAGGATTCACCCCTCCACTTT
TRBV25-1	-	TRBJ2-7	-	CASSFHGGPFYEQYF	TGTGCCAGCAGTTTCCACGGGGGACCCTTCTACGAGCAGTACTTC
TRBV28	-	TRBJ1-4	-	CASNVGGRSDEKLFF	TGTGCCAGCAACGTAGGGGGACGGTCGGATGAAAAACTGTTTTTT
TRBV7-2	-	TRBJ2-3	TRBD1	CASSQNRGEGTDTQYF	TGTGCCAGCAGCCAAAACAGGGGAGAGGGCACAGATACGCAGTATTTT
TRBV18	-	TRBJ1-1	-	CASSSTPNTEAFF	TGTGCCAGCTCATCGACTCCGAACACTGAAGCTTTCTTT
TRBV27	-	TRBJ1-2	TRBD1	CASSGTGTSKLYGYTF	TGTGCCAGCAGTGGGACAGGGACTTCCAAGCTCTATGGCTACACCTTC
TRBV6-1	many	TRBJ1-2	TRBD1	CASVSGGAANYGYTF	TGTGCCAGCGTGTCAGGGGGAGCGGCTAACTATGGCTACACCTTC
TRBV5-1	-	TRBJ1-1	-	CASSTGQMNTEAFF	TGCGCCAGCAGCACGGGACAAATGAACACTGAAGCTTTCTTT
TRBV4-3	-	TRBJ1-1	-	CASSPRQGRFTEAFF	TGCGCCAGCAGCCCCCGTCAGGGGCGGTTCACTGAAGCTTTCTTT